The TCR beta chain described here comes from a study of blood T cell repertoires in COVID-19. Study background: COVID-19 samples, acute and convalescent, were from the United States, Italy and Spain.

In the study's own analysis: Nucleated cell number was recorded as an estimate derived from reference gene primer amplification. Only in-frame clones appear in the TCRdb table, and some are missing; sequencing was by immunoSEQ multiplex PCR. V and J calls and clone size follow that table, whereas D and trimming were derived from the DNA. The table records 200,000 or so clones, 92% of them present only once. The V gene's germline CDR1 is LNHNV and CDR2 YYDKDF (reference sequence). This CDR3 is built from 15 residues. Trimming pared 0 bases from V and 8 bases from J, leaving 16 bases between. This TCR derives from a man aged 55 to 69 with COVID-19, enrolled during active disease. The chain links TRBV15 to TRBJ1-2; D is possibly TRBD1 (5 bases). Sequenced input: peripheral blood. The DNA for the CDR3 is TGTGCCACCAGCAGAGATCTCGGACAAGTCGGAGGCTACACCTTC. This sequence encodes CATSRDLGQVGGYTF.